The present T cell receptor beta chain was sequenced within a study of beta chain features in type 1 diabetes. Trimming cost V 2 bases and J 8 bases, with 9 bases left between them. The germline V gene encodes CDR1 GTSNPN and CDR2 SVGIG (reference sequence). This CDR3 is built from 12 residues. Every isolated RNA sample was fully reverse transcribed, so sequencing captured expressed TCRB transcripts. Some clones are missing from TCRdb's copy, which holds only in-frame ones; the method was immunoSEQ multiplex PCR. The sample contains a few hundred thousand clones, over 11% of which appear only once. This clone has ten or more counts.

The chain is built from TRBV30 and TRBJ1-4; D is unresolved. The source of this sequence is a man aged 30 to 45 in good health. The sample was naive CD4+ T cells from blood. The CDR3, as DNA: TGTGCCTGGAGTCCTACCGGAGAAAAACTGTTTTTT. This sequence encodes CAWSPTGEKLFF.